Listed here are 8 T cell receptor beta chains from one sample, sequenced in a study of shared clonotypes between healthy human individuals. The naive CD8 population came from CD45RO-negative cells selected for CCR7, without terminally differentiated effector memory CD45RA+ cells. Clones were read by immunoSEQ multiplex PCR, and TCRdb kept only the in-frame ones, dropping some. Among more than 600,000 clones listed, around 92% were seen once. The sample taken for sequencing was naive CD8+ T cells sorted from blood. All receptors come from a man in his thirties or forties in good health.

Note on this clone: The same CDR3 is also encoded by other DNA sequences in this sample. The rearrangement uses TRBV29-1 and TRBJ2-7, with 10 bases lining up with TRBD2. CDR1 and CDR2 from the germline V gene are SQVTM and ANQGSEA. V was pared by 2 bases and J by 4 bases, with 2 bases of the junction left unmatched. The CDR3 totals 13 residues. CDR3 bases: TGCAGCGTTGAACCTAGCGGGAGATACGAGCAGTACTTC. As protein: CSVEPSGRYEQYF.

The chain employs TRBV7-2 and TRBJ2-3; 8 nucleotides align to TRBD2. The CDR3 is 15 amino acids. With V trimmed by 5 bases and J by 7 bases, 11 bases remained unmatched. Looked up from germline, CDR1 is SGHTA and CDR2 is FQGNSA. CDR3 in DNA: TGTGCCAGCAGCCCTCGCCGGGAGGGTGCGTATACGCAGTATTTT. This codes for CASSPRREGAYTQYF.

A single count supports this clone. This chain joins TRBV28 and TRBJ2-1, with D unclear. V lost 5 bases to trimming and J lost 0 bases, with 11 bases between them. Germline V gene sequence: CDR1 MDHEN, CDR2 SYDVKM. The CDR3 covers 15 residues. For the CDR3, the DNA is TGTGCCAGCAGTCCAAGTCATAGCTCCTACAATGAGCAGTTCTTC. Protein sequence: CASSPSHSSYNEQFF.

The V gene is TRBV27, the J gene TRBJ1-4; TRBD1 matches at 9 bases. The germline gives CDR1 MNHEY, CDR2 SMNVEV (reference sequence). The CDR3 length is 14 residues. Trimming took 1 base from V and 8 from J; bases not matched to a gene: 2. The CDR3 DNA follows: TGTGCCAGCAGTTTATACAGGGGGCGGGAAAAACTGTTTTTT. Translated, it gives CASSLYRGREKLFF.

The chain couples TRBV13 to TRBJ2-3; D call uncertain. Germline V gene sequence: CDR1 PRHDT, CDR2 FYEKMQ (reference sequence). The CDR3 consists of 13 residues. V was clipped by 8 bases and J by 1 base, with 10 bases between them. Written as DNA, the CDR3 is TGTGCCAGCGGGAAAGGAGGCACAGATACGCAGTATTTT. Translation gives CASGKGGTDTQYF. Supplemented by reference TRBV13 and TRBJ2-3, the full variable domain reads AAGVIQSPRHLIKEKRETATLKCYPIPRHDTVYWYQQGPGQDPQFLISFYEKMQSDKGSIPDRFSAQQFSDYHSELNMSSLELGDSALYFCASGKGGTDTQYFGPGTRLTVL.

The CDR3 DNA is TGTGCCAGCAGCGGTACAAATCGACGGTTGGAGCAGTACTTC. Translation gives CASSGTNRRLEQYF. The chain uses TRBV6-1 and TRBJ2-7; D call uncertain. CDR3 length: 14 residues. Trimming pared 6 bases from V and 7 bases from J, leaving 19 bases between. In germline, CDR1 is MNHNS, CDR2 SASEGT.

This chain joins TRBV7-9 and TRBJ2-3; D might be TRBD2 (6 bases). This CDR3 is 15 amino acids long. V was clipped by 8 bases and J by 3 bases, with 18 bases between them. The germline CDR1 and CDR2 sequences are SEHNR and FQNEAQ (reference sequence). Here the CDR3 reads CASFVWTKGTDTQYF. The CDR3 coding sequence is TGTGCCAGCTTCGTTTGGACTAAGGGGACAGATACGCAGTATTTT.

This chain uses TRBV15 with TRBJ2-1; D tentatively fits TRBD1 or TRBD2 (6 bases each). This CDR3 is 15 amino acids long. CDR1 and CDR2 from the germline V gene are LNHNV and YYDKDF (reference sequence). The V and J ends lost 5 bases and 0 bases respectively, with 11 bases between them. Here the CDR3 reads CATSSRDNSYNEQFF. CDR3 nucleotide sequence: TGTGCCACCAGCTCGCGGGACAACTCCTACAATGAGCAGTTCTTC.